The clone carrying this TCR beta chain was counted between two and nine times. Its specificity is not known. This sample stems from a study of T cells in Graves' hyperthyroidism and ophthalmopathy. Study-wide findings and caveats: Most thyroid clonotypes expanded above 0.001 were also detected in blood.

CDR1 and CDR2 from the germline V gene are SGHNT and YENEEA. The CDR3 totals 15 residues. Losses at the gene ends were 6 bases for V and 2 bases for J; bases not matched to a gene: 7. Researchers took RNA transcripts and amplified the TCR beta CDR3 regions from them. During a first-round RT-PCR of the TCR CDR3, the HTBI primer set was used. MiXCR, run by TCRdb on the multiplex PCR reads, gives a single entry per CDR3 protein. The sample holds over 350,000 distinct CDR3 sequences; roughly 14% are singletons and the top ten take about 13%. The receptor's source is a man in his late teens or twenties with Graves' ophthalmopathy. Sequencing input: blood. The rearrangement uses TRBV11-3 and TRBJ2-1, with 7 bases identical to TRBD2. The CDR3 here is CASSPSRGAYNEQFF. CDR3 in DNA: TGTGCCAGCAGTCCCTCCCGGGGGGCCTACAATGAGCAGTTCTTC.